This TCR beta chain comes out of a study of a mutant IDH1 vaccine in newly diagnosed glioma. At the level of the study: The treated group averaged approximately 42 years old and was roughly 60% male, approximately 38% female. Prior therapy was radiotherapy, temozolomide, or both; most received both.

This clone was picked up one time. Its target is unknown. Trimming removed 0 bases from V and 3 bases from J, with 5 bases in between. CDR3 length equals 14 residues. The germline CDR1 and CDR2 sequences are LNHNV and YYDKDF (reference sequence). This table comes from immunoSEQ multiplex PCR, and its TCRdb copy is limited to in-frame clones, with some not included. Here the sample spans over 45,000 clones, more than 85% being singletons. Regarding the study as a whole: Vaccine-induced immune responses were detected in roughly 92% of patients.

The time point was: baseline, week 1 (first vaccination visit). Treatment denoted: pre-vaccination baseline after standard-of-care therapy. This TCR derives from a man aged 45-60 years with glioma. The material was PBMCs, obtained from a glioma patient treated with radiotherapy, temozolomide or both. This chain uses TRBV15 with TRBJ2-2; no reliable D call. The chain's CDR3 is CATSRDKHTGELFF. The CDR3 DNA reads as TGTGCCACCAGCAGAGATAAACACACCGGGGAGCTGTTTTTT.